The 12 T cell receptor beta chains below all came from one sample that was sequenced in a study of T cell clonotyping in hematopoietic cell transplantation (dated by TCRdb to about 2021). Libraries came from the immunoSEQ multiplex PCR assay. The source is immuneACCESS, and TCRdb retained only in-frame sequences with V and J called. Part of the clones is not carried over; for the studies checked, unresolved V genes explain less than half of this, and the remainder is unexplained. The sample records more than 70,000 clones, about 96% of which are singletons. The biggest ten clones account for roughly 1.8% of the sample. In the paper's terms, the time point label means: recipient sample about 28 days before transplant, after cytoreduction. Specimen: peripheral blood mononuclear cells, collected before stem cell transplant. The receptors were sampled from a woman in her 50s with acute myeloid leukemia. Some clones in this sample may be carry-over from other donors' samples.

This chain uses TRBV19 with TRBJ1-2, with D tentatively TRBD1 (6 bases). The V end lost 5 bases, the J end lost 2 bases, and 12 bases lay between the germline ends. Per the germline V gene, CDR1 is LNHDA and CDR2 is SQIVND (reference sequence). The CDR3 has 14 amino acids. The CDR3 sequence is CASSFRTENYGYTF. Written as DNA, the CDR3 is TGTGCCAGTAGTTTTCGGACAGAGAACTATGGCTACACCTTC.

V is TRBV19 and J is TRBJ1-4, with D unclear. Germline values: CDR1 LNHDA, CDR2 SQIVND (reference sequence). The ends were cut back, 5 bases at V and 0 bases at J, with 13 bases in the middle. The CDR3 spans 16 residues. The CDR3 region is CASSHGGVTTNEKLFF. The CDR3 DNA sequence: TGTGCCAGTAGTCATGGAGGCGTTACAACTAATGAAAAACTGTTTTTT.

The V gene is TRBV6-6, the J gene TRBJ2-7, with 8 positions matching TRBD2. The trim removed 5 bases at V and 0 bases at J, leaving 9 bases unmatched. The germline V gene encodes CDR1 MNHNY and CDR2 SVGAGI (reference sequence). The CDR3 runs 16 residues. The chain's CDR3 is CASSGGGSGSSYEQYF. CDR3 nucleotides: TGTGCCAGCAGTGGTGGAGGCAGCGGGAGCTCCTACGAGCAGTACTTC.

J is TRBJ2-7 and V is TRBV30, with a possible D match to TRBD1 (6 bases). Germline-derived CDR1 and CDR2 are GTSNPN and SVGIG (reference sequence). The CDR3 runs to 15 residues. V was clipped by 3 bases and J by 0 bases, with 15 bases between them. The chain's CDR3 is CAWSTETGYSYEQYF. DNA for the CDR3: TGTGCCTGGAGCACCGAGACAGGATACTCCTACGAGCAGTACTTC. Supplemented by reference TRBV30 and TRBJ2-7, the full variable domain reads SQTIHQWPATLVQPVGSPLSLECTVEGTSNPNLYWYRQAAGRGLQLLFYSVGIGQISSEVPQNLSASRPQDRQFILSSKKLLLSDSGFYLCAWSTETGYSYEQYFGPGTRLTVT.

This chain links TRBV6-5 with TRBJ2-7, with unresolved D. From germline, CDR1 is MNHEY and CDR2 SVGAGI. The CDR3 sequence is 14 residues long. V lost 6 bases and J lost 2, with 14 bases in between. The CDR3 loop reads CASRTAVAPYEQYF. CDR3 sequence (DNA): TGTGCCAGCAGGACGGCAGTCGCCCCCTACGAGCAGTACTTC.

The V gene is TRBV28, the J gene TRBJ2-6; D is perhaps TRBD1 or TRBD2 (5 bases each). CDR1 and CDR2 (germline): MDHEN, SYDVKM. The V and J ends lost 7 bases and 0 bases respectively, with 7 bases between them. The CDR3 consists of 14 residues. For the CDR3, the DNA is TGTGCCAGCAATGGGGGCTCTGGGGCCAACGTCCTGACTTTC. Translated, it gives CASNGGSGANVLTF. Full variable domain (missing parts from reference TRBV28 and TRBJ2-6): DVKVTQSSRYLVKRTGEKVFLECVQDMDHENMFWYRQDPGLGLRLIYFSYDVKMKEKGDIPEGYSVSREKKERFSLILESASTNQTSMYLCASNGGSGANVLTFGAGSRLTVL.

The chain joins TRBV21-1 to TRBJ1-5. TRBV21-1 is a known pseudogene. This CDR3 region has 15 residues. CDR3 sequence (DNA): TGTGCCAGCAGCGCCCCGTTGAGCCGCAATCAGCCCCAGCATTTT. The encoded protein is CASSAPLSRNQPQHF.

The chain joins TRBV30 to TRBJ2-5; no definite D call. This CDR3 has 11 amino acids. V gave up 0 bases and J gave up 3 bases, with 2 bases separating them. CDR1 and CDR2 from the germline V gene are GTSNPN and SVGIG (reference sequence). CDR3 sequence reads: CAWSVKETQYF. CDR3 DNA: TGTGCCTGGAGTGTGAAAGAGACCCAGTACTTC.

This clone was seen only once. The chain carries TRBV9 and TRBJ1-2; D gene uncertain. V was shortened by 4 bases and J by 8 bases, with 15 bases between the two germline ends. The CDR3 covers 13 residues. The germline gives CDR1 SGDLS, CDR2 YYNGEE. The CDR3: CASSTQNGHGYTF. CDR3 nucleotide sequence: TGTGCCAGCAGCACCCAAAATGGGCACGGCTACACCTTC. The full variable domain, with the rest looked up from reference TRBV9 and TRBJ1-2, is DSGVTQTPKHLITATGQRVTLRCSPRSGDLSVYWYQQSLDQGLQFLIQYYNGEERAKGNILERFSAQQFPDLHSELNLSSLELGDSALYFCASSTQNGHGYTFGSGTRLTVV.

V gene TRBV5-1 combines with J gene TRBJ1-3; TRBD1 agrees at 11 bases. From germline, CDR1 is SGHRS and CDR2 YFSETQ. With V trimmed by 4 bases and J by 4 bases, 7 bases remained unmatched. This CDR3 is built from 16 residues. CDR3 residues: CASSLQGQGDGNTIYF. CDR3 in DNA: TGCGCCAGCAGCCTTCAGGGACAGGGGGACGGAAACACCATATATTTT.

This clone was observed once. V usage is TRBV29-1 and J usage is TRBJ1-3, with TRBD1 identical over 9 bases. This CDR3 contains 14 residues. CDR1 is SQVTM, CDR2 ANQGSEA, per germline. V lost 4 bases, J lost 4 bases, and 5 bases stayed unmatched. The chain's CDR3 is CSVVDRGNGNTIYF. The DNA for the CDR3 is TGCAGCGTTGTTGACAGGGGGAACGGAAACACCATATATTTT. Full variable domain (missing parts from reference TRBV29-1 and TRBJ1-3): SAVISQKPSRDICQRGTSLTIQCQVDSQVTMMFWYRQQPGQSLTLIATANQGSEATYESGFVIDKFPISRPNLTFSTLTVSNMSPEDSSIYLCSVVDRGNGNTIYFGEGSWLTVV.

The chain couples TRBV30 to TRBJ2-7, with 13 nucleotides matching TRBD2. CDR1 and CDR2 (germline): GTSNPN, SVGIG (reference sequence). The V and J ends lost 7 bases and 0 bases, in that order; junction bases with no gene match: 6. This CDR3 is 15 amino acids long. The DNA of the CDR3 is TGTGCCTTGGGGACTAGCGGGATCGCCTCCTACGAGCAGTACTTC. This gives the protein CALGTSGIASYEQYF.